The 26 T cell receptor beta chains given below trace back to one sample, sequenced in a study of blood T cell repertoires in COVID-19. The assay was immunoSEQ multiplex PCR, and TCRdb's table has in-frame clones only and misses some. Of fewer than 250,000 clones in the sample, roughly 80% were seen once. Sequencing was performed on peripheral blood. The source is a man in his 60s with acute or convalescent COVID-19.

The chain is built from TRBV7-3 and TRBJ2-1; TRBD2 matches 12 bases. Germline trimming cut 1 base from V and 10 bases from J; bases unmatched to any gene: 2. CDR3 length: 14 residues. Germline assignment: CDR1 SGHTA and CDR2 FQGTGA. CDR3: CASSLMGTSGEQFF. DNA for the CDR3: TGTGCCAGCAGCTTAATGGGGACTAGCGGGGAGCAGTTCTTC.

The chain carries TRBV11-3 and TRBJ2-1; the D gene is possibly TRBD2 (5 bases). Germline CDR1 reads SGHNT; CDR2 reads YENEEA. The CDR3 consists of 17 residues. V was shortened by 5 bases and J by 3 bases, with 20 bases between the two germline ends. CDR3: CASSPPLGWRIYNEQFF. In DNA, the CDR3 is TGTGCCAGCAGCCCCCCACTAGGCTGGCGGATCTACAATGAGCAGTTCTTC.

The chain combines TRBV6-5 with TRBJ1-1; TRBD1 is a possible D gene (6 bases). The CDR3 is 15 amino acids. Per the germline V gene, CDR1 is MNHEY and CDR2 is SVGAGI. The V end was cut by 0 bases, the J end by 1 base, with 9 bases between. The CDR3 here is CASSYSWTANTEAFF. The CDR3 coding sequence is TGTGCCAGCAGTTACTCGTGGACAGCGAACACTGAAGCTTTCTTT.

This CDR3 is CASNNPLAGGYNEQFF. The CDR3 nucleotides read TGTGCCAGCAACAATCCCTTAGCGGGGGGCTACAATGAGCAGTTCTTC. The chain has TRBV9 and TRBJ2-1; TRBD2 agrees at 10 bases. Trimming at V came to 6 bases and at J to 3 bases, leaving 9 bases not matched to a gene. Germline V gene sequence: CDR1 SGDLS, CDR2 YYNGEE. This CDR3 is built from 16 residues.

This sequence joins TRBV4-2 and TRBJ1-2; D is unresolved. Germline loops: CDR1 LGHNA, CDR2 YNFKEQ. This CDR3 region has 15 residues. V lost 4 bases, J lost 0 bases, and 12 bases lay in between. CDR3 in amino acids: CASSLETGTNYGYTF. The CDR3 nucleotides are TGTGCCAGCAGCCTAGAAACGGGGACTAACTATGGCTACACCTTC.

This clone has more than one count but fewer than ten. V and J are TRBV7-6 and TRBJ1-6; D is perhaps TRBD1 (6 bases). The CDR3 contains 15 residues. Trimming left V 5 bases short and J 4 bases short, with 12 bases between. Germline assignment: CDR1 SGHVS and CDR2 FNYEAQ. The CDR3, as DNA: TGTGCCAGCAGCCTGGGCCAGGGGTATAATTCACCCCTCCACTTT. It specifies CASSLGQGYNSPLHF.

The CDR3 is CASSIWRITGLDQPQHF. CDR3 nucleotide sequence: TGTGCCAGTAGTATTTGGAGGATAACAGGGCTGGATCAGCCCCAGCATTTT. The rearrangement links TRBV19 to TRBJ1-5, with TRBD1 as a possible D gene (6 bases). This CDR3 has 17 residues. Trimming shortened V by 3 bases and J by 5 bases, and 20 bases separated the two germline ends. Per germline, CDR1 LNHDA and CDR2 SQIVND (reference sequence).

The V call is TRBV5-6, the J call TRBJ1-1; D may be TRBD1 (5 bases). The V end lost 6 bases, the J end lost 0 bases, and 24 bases lay between the germline ends. Germline lookup yields CDR1 SGHDT and CDR2 YYEEEE. This CDR3 is 18 amino acids long. The CDR3 is CASTIVGYRYSVNTEAFF. The CDR3 region has the DNA TGTGCCAGCACCATTGTCGGGTACAGGTATAGTGTGAACACTGAAGCTTTCTTT.

The chain employs TRBV5-4 and TRBJ2-5, with TRBD1 as a possible D gene (5 bases). The CDR3 is made up of 15 amino acids. V was pared by 1 base and J by 0 bases, with 10 bases between. Per the germline V gene, CDR1 is SGHNT and CDR2 is YYREEE (reference sequence). The CDR3 DNA reads TGTGCCAGCAGCTTGAGGGGCAGTCACCAAGAGACCCAGTACTTC. Its translation is CASSLRGSHQETQYF. The entire variable domain, with the rest obtained from reference TRBV5-4 and TRBJ2-5, is as follows: ETGVTQSPTHLIKTRGQQVTLRCSSQSGHNTVSWYQQALGQGPQFIFQYYREEENGRGNFPPRFSGLQFPNYSSELNVNALELDDSALYLCASSLRGSHQETQYFGPGTRLLVL.

J is TRBJ2-1 and V is TRBV6-5; 7 positions match TRBD2. The ends lost 4 bases at V and 4 bases at J; junction bases unmatched: 4. The CDR3 runs to 14 residues. Germline lookup yields CDR1 MNHEY and CDR2 SVGAGI. Here the CDR3 reads CASSLTGGYNEQFF. As DNA, the CDR3 is TGTGCCAGCAGTTTAACGGGGGGTTACAATGAGCAGTTCTTC.

The chain uses TRBV6-6 and TRBJ1-4, with 7 bases that match TRBD1. CDR3 length: 12 residues. Germline-derived CDR1 and CDR2 are MNHNY and SVGAGI (reference sequence). Unmatched junction bases numbered 1, after V lost 7 bases and J lost 5 bases. CDR3 DNA: TGTGCCAGCAAGGGACAGAATGAAAAACTGTTTTTT. It encodes CASKGQNEKLFF.

The V call is TRBV2, the J call TRBJ1-5, with D possibly matching TRBD1 (6 bases). The CDR3 sequence is 14 residues long. The V gene lost 7 bases and the J gene lost 3 bases, with 13 bases spanning the gap. From germline, CDR1 is SNHLY and CDR2 FYNNEI. The CDR3 nucleotides read TGTGCCAGCAAGTTTGACAGGAACAATCAGCCCCAGCATTTT. Encoded protein: CASKFDRNNQPQHF.

This clone was detected a few times. The V call is TRBV4-1, the J call TRBJ2-7; D is unresolved. Trimming pared 1 base from V and 6 bases from J, leaving 13 bases between. CDR1 and CDR2 from the germline V gene are MGHRA and YSYEKL. The CDR3 consists of 14 residues. The DNA of the CDR3 is TGCGCCAGCAGCCAAGGACCAGGCGAAGTCGAGCAGTACTTC. Protein: CASSQGPGEVEQYF.

The chain recombines TRBV7-2 with TRBJ2-7, with D possibly TRBD2 on 6 matching bases. Germline V gives CDR1 SGHTA, CDR2 FQGNSA. Trimming left V 0 bases short and J 7 bases short, with 10 bases between. This CDR3 has 13 amino acids. CDR3 region: CASSLAWDLEQYF. The CDR3 nucleotides are TGTGCCAGCAGCTTAGCCTGGGACTTGGAGCAGTACTTC.

CDR3 amino acids: CATSVESGRPGELFF. CDR3 DNA sequence: TGTGCCACCAGTGTGGAGAGCGGGAGGCCCGGGGAGCTGTTTTTT. The chain joins TRBV24-1 to TRBJ2-2, with TRBD2 matching over 9 bases. The V gene end was trimmed by 5 bases and the J gene end by 6 bases; junction bases not matched to a gene: 6. The CDR3 loop spans 15 amino acids. CDR1 and CDR2 from the germline V gene are KGHDR and SFDVKD.

This clone showed up just once. The chain links TRBV25-1 to TRBJ2-7; D not certain. The CDR3 spans 12 residues. Looked up from germline, CDR1 is MGHDK and CDR2 is SYGVNS. The V end lost 4 bases, the J end lost 6 bases, and 10 bases lay between the germline ends. CDR3 in DNA: TGTGCCAGCAGTGGACTTATGTCCGAGCAGTACTTC. It specifies CASSGLMSEQYF.

The chain carries TRBV10-1 and TRBJ1-5; D gene unclear. V was cut by 2 bases and J by 0 bases, with 14 bases left in between. Germline values: CDR1 WNHNN, CDR2 SYGVQD (reference sequence). The CDR3 runs to 17 residues. The CDR3 protein is CASSEGRIIYSNQPQHF. The CDR3 DNA reads TGCGCCAGCAGTGAGGGCAGAATTATTTATAGCAATCAGCCCCAGCATTTT.

CDR3 loop: CASSSLAGGGWGEQYF. The CDR3 bases are TGTGCCAGCAGCTCCCTCGCGGGCGGGGGATGGGGCGAGCAGTACTTC. V and J are TRBV11-2 and TRBJ2-7; 7 bases map to TRBD2. This CDR3 has 16 amino acids. Trimming at V came to 4 bases and at J to 6 bases, leaving 15 bases not matched to a gene. CDR1 is SGHAT and CDR2 is FQNNGV in the germline V gene.

V gene TRBV2 combines with J gene TRBJ2-7; maybe TRBD1 (6 bases). Germline CDR1 reads SNHLY; CDR2 reads FYNNEI. The V end was cut by 7 bases, the J end by 2 bases, with 15 bases between. The CDR3 sequence is 14 residues long. CDR3 in DNA: TGTGCCAGCACCCCAGGGGAAGGAACCTACGAGCAGTACTTC. Its translation is CASTPGEGTYEQYF. The full variable domain, completed using reference TRBV2 and TRBJ2-7, is EPEVTQTPSHQVTQMGQEVILRCVPISNHLYFYWYRQILGQKVEFLVSFYNNEISEKSEIFDDQFSVERPDGSNFTLKIRSTKLEDSAMYFCASTPGEGTYEQYFGPGTRLTVT.

The V and J genes are TRBV7-2 and TRBJ1-5, with a tentative D call TRBD1 (5 bases). Germline lookup yields CDR1 SGHTA and CDR2 FQGNSA. With 5 bases removed from V and 5 bases from J, the gap between germline ends came to 13 bases. This CDR3 is built from 14 residues. DNA for the CDR3: TGTGCCAGCAGCCCGTTAACAGGAGATCAGCCCCAGCATTTT. This translates into CASSPLTGDQPQHF.

The J gene is TRBJ1-5, the V gene TRBV6-2 or TRBV6-3; TRBD1 matches 11 bases. With V trimmed by 6 bases and J by 6 bases, 7 bases remained unmatched. This CDR3 is 15 amino acids long. Looked up from germline, CDR1 is MNHEY and CDR2 is SVGEGT. CDR3 region: CASSSRDRGVQPQHF. The CDR3 nucleotides read TGTGCCAGCAGCTCCAGGGACAGGGGGGTTCAGCCCCAGCATTTT.

V gene TRBV24-1 combines with J gene TRBJ2-2; a weak D match, TRBD1 (6 bases). This CDR3 has 15 residues. V shed 3 bases and J shed 3 bases, with 10 bases lying between them. Germline-derived CDR1 and CDR2 are KGHDR and SFDVKD. The CDR3 DNA reads as TGTGCCACCAGTGATCAGGGACACCACACCGGGGAGCTGTTTTTT. It yields the protein CATSDQGHHTGELFF.

This clone came up once. The V gene is TRBV10-3, the J gene TRBJ2-1; 14 nucleotides align to TRBD2. From germline, CDR1 is ENHRY and CDR2 SYGVKD. V shed 5 bases and J 7 bases; nucleotides not matched to a gene: 4. CDR3 length: 15 amino acids. CDR3 loop: CAISPTSGGDNEQFF. The CDR3 DNA reads TGTGCCATCAGTCCGACTAGCGGGGGGGATAATGAGCAGTTCTTC.

A single count supports this clone. The V and J genes are TRBV9 and TRBJ2-1; 10 bases map to TRBD2. This CDR3 is built from 17 residues. CDR1 is SGDLS, CDR2 YYNGEE, per germline. J was trimmed by 0 bases and V by 0 bases; bases with no gene match: 3. The DNA for the CDR3 is TGTGCCAGCAGCGTAGGGGCTAGCGGGAGCTCCTACAATGAGCAGTTCTTC. The encoded protein is CASSVGASGSSYNEQFF.

The rearrangement uses TRBV11-2 and TRBJ2-7; 9 bases are shared with TRBD2. The CDR3 spans 15 residues. CDR1 and CDR2 from the germline V gene are SGHAT and FQNNGV. Losses at the gene ends were 4 bases for V and 4 bases for J; bases not matched to a gene: 8. CDR3 DNA sequence: TGTGCCAGCAGCTCCCTTAGCGGGAGCAAATACGAGCAGTACTTC. It codes for CASSSLSGSKYEQYF.

This chain links TRBV13 with TRBJ1-6; 9 bases agree with TRBD1. V was pared by 3 bases and J by 9 bases, with 12 bases of the junction left unmatched. CDR3 size: 17 residues. Germline values: CDR1 PRHDT, CDR2 FYEKMQ (reference sequence). The CDR3 reads CASSFYVPGQGFSPLHF. The CDR3 nucleotides read TGTGCCAGCAGCTTTTACGTACCGGGACAGGGATTTTCACCCCTCCACTTT.